This T cell receptor (beta chain) was obtained from a study of T cell responses to AZD1222 COVID-19 vaccine. Study results and caveats: It was only after the peak T cell response that any repertoires were sampled.

Clones were sequenced by immunoSEQ multiplex PCR, and TCRdb holds only the in-frame ones, with some missing. The table records some 110,000 clones, 80% to 90% of them present only once. This CDR3 region has 13 residues. Trimming removed 6 bases at V and 1 base at J, with 9 bases between. Germline CDR1 reads MNHEY; CDR2 reads SVGAGI. To note about this clone: Its target is unknown.

The starting material was peripheral blood, obtained 28 days after the second AZD1222 dose. This TCR derives from an adult who received the AZD1222 COVID-19 vaccine. The J gene is TRBJ1-1, the V gene TRBV6-5; no definite D call. CDR3 in amino acids: CASRYSANTEAFF. In nucleotides, the CDR3 is TGTGCCAGCAGATACAGCGCGAACACTGAAGCTTTCTTT.